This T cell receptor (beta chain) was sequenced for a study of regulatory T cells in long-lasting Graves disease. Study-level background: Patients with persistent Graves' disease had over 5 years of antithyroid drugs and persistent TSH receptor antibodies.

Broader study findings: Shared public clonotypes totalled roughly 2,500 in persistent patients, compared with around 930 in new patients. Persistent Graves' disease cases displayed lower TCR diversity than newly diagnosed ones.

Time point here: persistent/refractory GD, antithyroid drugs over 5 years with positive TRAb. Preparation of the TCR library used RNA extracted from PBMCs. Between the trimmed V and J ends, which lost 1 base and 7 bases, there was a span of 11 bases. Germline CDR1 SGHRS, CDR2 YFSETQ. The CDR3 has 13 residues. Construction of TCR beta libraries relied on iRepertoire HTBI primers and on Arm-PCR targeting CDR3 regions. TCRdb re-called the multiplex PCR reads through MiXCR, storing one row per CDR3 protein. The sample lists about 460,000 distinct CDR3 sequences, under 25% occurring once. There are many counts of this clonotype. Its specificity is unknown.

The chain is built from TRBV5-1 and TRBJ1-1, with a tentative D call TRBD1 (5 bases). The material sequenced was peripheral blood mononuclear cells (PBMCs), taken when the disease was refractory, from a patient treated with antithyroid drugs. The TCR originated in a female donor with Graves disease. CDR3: CASSLNRQGEAFF. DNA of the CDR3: TGCGCCAGCAGCTTGAACAGGCAAGGTGAAGCTTTCTTT.